This T cell receptor beta chain is drawn from a study of T cell changes during pregnancy in multiple sclerosis. Trimming took off 5 bases at V and 8 bases at J, with 13 bases between the two ends. Germline V gives CDR1 SGHTA, CDR2 FQGTGA. The CDR3 loop spans 13 amino acids. Assay: immunoSEQ multiplex PCR; the TCRdb copy retains only in-frame clones and omits some. The sample has over 15,000 clones; roughly 81% are singletons. The material was CD8+ T cells from peripheral blood mononuclear cells, obtained in the second trimester of pregnancy. This TCR was recovered from a female donor in good health, enrolled as a control in a pregnancy study. This chain connects TRBV7-3 to TRBJ2-1; D may be TRBD1 (6 bases). CDR3 DNA: TGTGCCAGCAGCGCCCCAGGGGTGGATGAGCAGTTCTTC. Protein sequence: CASSAPGVDEQFF.